This passage covers 21 T cell receptor beta chains from one sample sequenced in a study of shared T cell receptors in the human thymus. Assay used: immunoSEQ multiplex PCR; TCRdb lists only in-frame clones, some missing. The sample carries 600,000 to 900,000 clones, approximately 85% recorded once. These data are also associated with another study on human thymus T cells.

The sequenced sample was thymocytes. The receptors were sampled from a girl less than two years old with a congenital heart defect.

The chain couples TRBV14 to TRBJ2-3; possibly TRBD1 for D (5 bases). The CDR3 has 16 amino acids. Trimming took off 4 bases at V and 0 bases at J, with 14 bases between the two ends. Per the germline V gene, CDR1 is SGHDN and CDR2 is FVKESK. CDR3 bases: TGTGCCAGCAGCCCCAGGGTCGGCGGCAGCACAGATACGCAGTATTTT. It yields the protein CASSPRVGGSTDTQYF.

This clone has more than one count but fewer than ten. This sequence joins TRBV2 and TRBJ1-1, with unresolved D. The CDR3 is 14 residues long. V shed 3 bases and J shed 1 base, with 9 bases lying between them. Germline CDR1 and CDR2: SNHLY and FYNNEI. The CDR3 reads CASSESAPNTEAFF. CDR3 DNA sequence: TGTGCCAGCAGTGAGAGCGCCCCGAACACTGAAGCTTTCTTT. Using reference TRBV2 and TRBJ1-1 for the parts outside the CDR3, the full variable domain is EPEVTQTPSHQVTQMGQEVILRCVPISNHLYFYWYRQILGQKVEFLVSFYNNEISEKSEIFDDQFSVERPDGSNFTLKIRSTKLEDSAMYFCASSESAPNTEAFFGQGTRLTVV.

The chain recombines TRBV10-2 with TRBJ2-7; TRBD1 is a possible D gene (6 bases). Per the germline V gene, CDR1 is WSHSY and CDR2 is SAAADI. Between the trimmed V and J ends, which lost 8 bases and 5 bases, there was a span of 31 bases. There are 18 residues in the CDR3. CDR3 loop: CASGGAQGGYGSWDEQYF. CDR3 bases: TGCGCCAGCGGTGGAGCACAGGGTGGCTACGGTAGCTGGGACGAGCAGTACTTC.

This CDR3 is CASSYPPSRVRPNEQFF. CDR3 nucleotides: TGTGCCAGCAGTTACCCCCCCAGCAGGGTTCGTCCAAATGAGCAGTTCTTC. This chain uses TRBV28 with TRBJ2-1; perhaps TRBD1 as D (5 bases). The germline V gene has CDR1 MDHEN and CDR2 SYDVKM. Trimming stripped 4 bases from V and 7 bases from J, with 23 bases between. The CDR3 is 17 residues long.

The V call is TRBV2, the J call TRBJ2-7, with TRBD1 as a possible D gene (6 bases). The germline gives CDR1 SNHLY, CDR2 FYNNEI. The CDR3 spans 13 residues. V lost 6 bases and J lost 2, with 11 bases in between. Here the CDR3 DNA reads TGTGCCAGCAGGCGACAGGCCACCTACGAGCAGTACTTC. This sequence encodes CASRRQATYEQYF.

V gene TRBV11-3 combines with J gene TRBJ2-5, with a tentative D call TRBD1 (5 bases). Trimming took off 3 bases at V and 4 bases at J, with 15 bases between the two ends. Germline V CDR1 and CDR2: SGHNT, YENEEA. The length of the CDR3 is 15 residues. In DNA, the CDR3 is TGTGCCAGCAGCTTCAGGGCAGGGCGGCGAGAGACCCAGTACTTC. This encodes CASSFRAGRRETQYF.

The chain carries TRBV6-1 and TRBJ2-4, with 7 bases matching TRBD1. The CDR3 covers 17 residues. Trimming at V came to 4 bases and at J to 0 bases, leaving 9 bases not matched to a gene. Germline V gene sequence: CDR1 MNHNS, CDR2 SASEGT. The CDR3 is CASSGTRTGLAKNIQYF. In DNA form, the CDR3 reads TGTGCCAGCAGTGGGACCAGGACAGGACTAGCCAAAAACATTCAGTACTTC.

The rearrangement joins TRBV27 to TRBJ2-5; 9 bases are shared with TRBD1. The DNA end is a closer match to TRBJ2-7, so the J assignment may be wrong. CDR1 and CDR2 from the germline V gene are MNHEY and SMNVEV (reference sequence). This CDR3 contains 17 residues. The CDR3 sequence is CASSPGQGPDQEDEQYF. For the CDR3, the DNA is TGTGCCAGCAGTCCGGGACAGGGTCCCGATCAGGAGGACGAGCAGTACTTC.

The chain combines TRBV28 with TRBJ1-3; 10 bases are a match to TRBD1. The V gene end was trimmed by 1 base and the J gene end by 0 bases; junction bases not matched to a gene: 18. The CDR3 length is 22 residues. Looked up from germline, CDR1 is MDHEN and CDR2 is SYDVKM. CDR3 nucleotides: TGTGCCAGCAGTTTATATACCCCAACCGGGACAGGGGATAGAAACTCTGGAAACACCATATATTTT. It specifies CASSLYTPTGTGDRNSGNTIYF.

CDR3 protein: CASSGTGENSNQPQHF. CDR3 nucleotides: TGTGCCAGCAGTGGCACAGGGGAAAATAGCAATCAGCCCCAGCATTTT. The rearrangement uses TRBV2 and TRBJ1-5; 7 nucleotides agree with TRBD1. J gave up 0 bases and V 4 bases, and 6 bases lay outside the gene matches. Germline CDR1 SNHLY, CDR2 FYNNEI. The CDR3 consists of 16 residues.

The V gene is TRBV15, the J gene TRBJ2-7, with 8 bases identical to TRBD1. The V segment lost 3 bases and the J segment 3 bases; nucleotides outside the gene matches: 13. This CDR3 is 17 amino acids long. Germline lookup yields CDR1 LNHNV and CDR2 YYDKDF (reference sequence). The CDR3 nucleotides are TGTGCCACCAGCAGCGTTAAGACAGGGGACGGCATCTACGAGCAGTACTTC. Its protein is CATSSVKTGDGIYEQYF. Full variable domain (outside the CDR3, taken from reference TRBV15 and TRBJ2-7): DAMVIQNPRYQVTQFGKPVTLSCSQTLNHNVMYWYQQKSSQAPKLLFHYYDKDFNNEADTPDNFQSRRPNTSFCFLDIRSPGLGDTAMYLCATSSVKTGDGIYEQYFGPGTRLTVT.

V is TRBV27 and J is TRBJ2-7; perhaps TRBD1 as D (5 bases). V was trimmed by 1 base and J by 7 bases, leaving 14 bases between them. CDR3 length equals 14 residues. CDR1 MNHEY and CDR2 SMNVEV come from the germline V gene (reference sequence). This chain's CDR3 is CASSLYIRSGEQYF. The CDR3 DNA follows: TGTGCCAGCAGTTTATACATTCGGTCAGGGGAGCAGTACTTC.

The chain's CDR3 is CASSQDLGTGDNSYYEQYF. CDR3 bases: TGCGCCAGCAGCCAAGATCTTGGGACAGGGGATAATTCCTACTACGAGCAGTACTTC. The chain couples TRBV4-3 to TRBJ2-7, with 10 bases fitting TRBD1. This CDR3 comprises 19 residues. CDR1 and CDR2 (germline): LGHNA, YSLEER. V was pared by 0 bases and J by 3 bases, with 14 bases of the junction left unmatched.

This clone has just a few counts. J is TRBJ2-5 and V is TRBV4-3, with D maybe TRBD2 (5 bases). Trimming cost V 0 bases and J 2 bases, with 13 bases left between them. The CDR3 runs 16 residues. Germline V gives CDR1 LGHNA, CDR2 YSLEER. The CDR3 nucleotides are TGCGCCAGCAGCCAAGAGCCCCGGGGAGCTCAAGAGACCCAGTACTTC. Protein: CASSQEPRGAQETQYF.

V usage is TRBV25-1 and J usage is TRBJ1-1; perhaps TRBD1 as D (5 bases). Germline V gene sequence: CDR1 MGHDK, CDR2 SYGVNS. V was trimmed by 4 bases and J by 7 bases, leaving 16 bases between them. This CDR3 is built from 14 residues. The CDR3 spells CASSGGATGIEAFF. The CDR3 DNA reads TGTGCCAGCAGTGGCGGGGCCACAGGAATTGAAGCTTTCTTT.

The chain is built from TRBV7-9 and TRBJ2-3; the match to TRBD1 covers 7 bases. This CDR3 spans 16 amino acids. Germline-derived CDR1 and CDR2 are SEHNR and FQNEAQ (reference sequence). V was pared by 1 base and J by 0 bases, with 4 bases of the junction left unmatched. CDR3 sequence (DNA): TGTGCCAGCAGCTTAGATGGGACAGTTAGCACAGATACGCAGTATTTT. Its translation: CASSLDGTVSTDTQYF.

The gene calls are TRBV15 and TRBJ1-4, with a possible D match to TRBD1 (5 bases). The V and J ends lost 0 bases and 8 bases respectively, with 7 bases between them. Germline V gives CDR1 LNHNV, CDR2 YYDKDF (reference sequence). This CDR3 has 13 residues. The CDR3 region is CATSREQGEKLFF. The CDR3 region has the DNA TGTGCCACCAGCAGAGAGCAGGGCGAAAAACTGTTTTTT.

CDR3 sequence reads: CASSPTGGNSPLHF. CDR3 sequence (DNA): TGTGCCAGCAGCCCCACAGGGGGTAATTCACCCCTCCACTTT. This rearrangement joins TRBV2 to TRBJ1-6; the match to TRBD1 covers 8 bases. The ends lost 6 bases at V and 6 bases at J; junction bases unmatched: 4. The CDR3 spans 14 residues. CDR1 SNHLY and CDR2 FYNNEI come from the germline V gene. Full variable domain (remainder filled in from reference TRBV2 and TRBJ1-6): EPEVTQTPSHQVTQMGQEVILRCVPISNHLYFYWYRQILGQKVEFLVSFYNNEISEKSEIFDDQFSVERPDGSNFTLKIRSTKLEDSAMYFCASSPTGGNSPLHFGNGTRLTVT.

This clone has just one count. This rearrangement joins TRBV7-8 to TRBJ2-1, with TRBD2 matching over 9 bases. J was trimmed by 4 bases and V by 4 bases; bases with no gene match: 11. The CDR3 spans 17 residues. Germline V lookup: CDR1 SGHVS, CDR2 FQNEAQ. The CDR3 here is CASSYGGGGGVYNEQFF. The CDR3 DNA follows: TGTGCCAGCAGCTATGGGGGTGGCGGGGGGGTTTACAATGAGCAGTTCTTC. The full variable domain, with the rest looked up from reference TRBV7-8 and TRBJ2-1, is GAGVSQSPRYKVAKRGQDVALRCDPISGHVSLFWYQQALGQGPEFLTYFQNEAQLDKSGLPSDRFFAERPEGSVSTLKIQRTQQEDSAVYLCASSYGGGGGVYNEQFFGPGTRLTVL.

The chain uses TRBV7-4 and TRBJ1-1; D uncertain. The V end lost 1 base, the J end lost 11 bases, and 23 bases lay between the germline ends. Per germline, CDR1 SGHVT and CDR2 SQSDAQ. The CDR3 loop spans 16 amino acids. The CDR3 is CASSLVGFPRETQAFF. The DNA of the CDR3 is TGTGCCAGCAGCTTAGTGGGGTTCCCCCGGGAAACGCAGGCTTTCTTT.

The gene calls are TRBV19 and TRBJ2-5; 7 nucleotides line up with TRBD2. V was pared by 7 bases and J by 3 bases, with 14 bases of the junction left unmatched. Looked up from germline, CDR1 is LNHDA and CDR2 is SQIVND (reference sequence). CDR3 size: 16 residues. The DNA for the CDR3 is TGTGCCAGTATGGAGGAGCTAGCGGCCCCCGAAGAGACCCAGTACTTC. It codes for CASMEELAAPEETQYF.